A single T cell receptor (beta chain) is shown here with its context. What it binds is unknown. This sample was included in a study of T-cell reconstitution after alpha-beta-depleted transplantation in children. The study's findings and limits: Several hundred graft clones that had expanded were reportedly the source of alpha-beta T cells about two months after transplant. T-cell counts and diversity were attributed mostly to newly produced T cells one year after transplant. Some patients' high day-60 TCRbeta diversity was attributed to recipient cells surviving conditioning.

This CDR3 has 16 amino acids. Germline CDR1 MNHEY, CDR2 SVGEGT. V dropped 0 bases and J dropped 2 bases, with 13 bases sitting between them. The library targeted TCRbeta and was prepared with unique molecular identifiers. TCRdb ran MiXCR on the PCR reads and lists one entry per CDR3 protein. The table records about 870,000 distinct CDR3 sequences, around 15% of them present only once. This sample comprised PBMCs, mostly from graft donor cells, obtained 360 days after TCRalphabeta/CD19-depleted stem cell transplant. This sequence was found in a male patient younger than 18 who had a stem cell transplant for acute lymphoblastic leukemia, so the T cells may come from the graft donor. The chain is built from TRBV6-2 or TRBV6-3 and TRBJ1-2; D gene unclear. The CDR3 protein is CASSYSNRYLNYGYTF. CDR3 coding DNA: TGTGCCAGCAGTTACTCGAACAGATACCTGAACTATGGCTACACCTTC.